The sequence of this T cell receptor beta chain was determined in a study of T cells in localized non-small cell lung cancer. Findings and limits, study-wide: Adjacent lung exhibited a median of about 57 among the 100 most abundant tumor clones. Owing to sequencing of a solitary tumor region, heterogeneity cannot be discounted.

About this clone: Antigen unknown.

This CDR3 contains 15 residues. CDR1 is SEHNR and CDR2 is FQNEAQ in the germline V gene (reference sequence). The germline V and J ends were trimmed by 5 bases and 4 bases, with 15 bases remaining between them. TCRdb keeps only in-frame clones here, not all; method: immunoSEQ multiplex PCR. Among 40,000 to 55,000 clones listed, around three quarters were seen once. The rearrangement joins TRBV7-9 to TRBJ1-5; a weak D match, TRBD1 (6 bases). The sequence was collected from a woman aged 40-69 years with stage II lung adenocarcinoma. The source material was PBMCs, sampled before any cancer treatment. CDR3 nucleotides: TGTGCCAGCAGCCGTTCTGGGGGGGCAAATCAGCCCCAGCATTTT. Protein product: CASSRSGGANQPQHF. Looking up the rest from reference TRBV7-9 and TRBJ1-5 gives the full variable domain: DTGVSQNPRHKITKRGQNVTFRCDPISEHNRLYWYRQTLGQGPEFLTYFQNEAQLEKSRLLSDRFSAERPKGSFSTLEIQRTEQGDSAMYLCASSRSGGANQPQHFGDGTRLSIL.